The clone carrying this T cell receptor (beta chain) was counted many times. Its target is unknown. The data stem from a study of T-cell reconstitution after alpha-beta-depleted transplantation in children. Study-level findings and limits: T cells produced anew were the main source of T-cell counts and diversity one year after transplant. By about two months after transplant, alpha-beta T cells reportedly arose from several hundred graft clones that had expanded. Surviving recipient T cells and thymic progenitors accounted for the high day-60 TCRbeta diversity observed in some patients.

For TCRbeta, the library was prepared with unique molecular identifiers. One entry per CDR3 protein, called by TCRdb with MiXCR from the PCR reads. The table lists 100,000 to 150,000 distinct CDR3 sequences, under 25% of them singletons. Trimming cost V 5 bases and J 3 bases; bases outside gene matches: 10. The germline V gene has CDR1 DFQATT and CDR2 SNEGSKA (reference sequence). This CDR3 comprises 15 residues. The chain carries TRBV20-1 and TRBJ2-3, with 8 bases aligning to TRBD1. The receptor's source is a male patient aged 2-9 years who had a stem cell transplant for chronic granulomatous disease, so the T cells may come from the graft donor. This sample comprised PBMCs, mostly from graft donor cells, obtained 180 days after TCRalphabeta/CD19-depleted stem cell transplant. The DNA of the CDR3 is TGCAGTGCTGCGAAAGCAGGGGGCGCGACAGATACGCAGTATTTT. Translating gives CSAAKAGGATDTQYF.